This T cell receptor (beta chain) was documented in a study of patients and donors after allogeneic stem cell transplantation. This clonotype appeared a single time. One entry per CDR3 protein, called by TCRdb with MiXCR from the RT-PCR reads. The sample yields 80,000 to 90,000 distinct CDR3 sequences, roughly 48% seen once. Deletions cut 4 bases from V and 2 bases from J, with 11 bases between. This CDR3 comprises 14 residues. The gene calls are TRBV12-3 or TRBV12-4 and TRBJ1-1; D is uncertain. The sequencing input was blood, either unsorted or a sorted T cell fraction (not recorded which). The receptor's source is a human donor who was either an allogeneic HSCT recipient or a stem cell or donor lymphocyte infusion donor (not recorded which). It is not recorded whose cells these are; they may come from a transplant donor. CDR3 loop: CASSSTGTNTEAFF. The CDR3, as DNA: TGTGCCAGCAGTTCCACCGGCACCAACACTGAAGCTTTCTTT.